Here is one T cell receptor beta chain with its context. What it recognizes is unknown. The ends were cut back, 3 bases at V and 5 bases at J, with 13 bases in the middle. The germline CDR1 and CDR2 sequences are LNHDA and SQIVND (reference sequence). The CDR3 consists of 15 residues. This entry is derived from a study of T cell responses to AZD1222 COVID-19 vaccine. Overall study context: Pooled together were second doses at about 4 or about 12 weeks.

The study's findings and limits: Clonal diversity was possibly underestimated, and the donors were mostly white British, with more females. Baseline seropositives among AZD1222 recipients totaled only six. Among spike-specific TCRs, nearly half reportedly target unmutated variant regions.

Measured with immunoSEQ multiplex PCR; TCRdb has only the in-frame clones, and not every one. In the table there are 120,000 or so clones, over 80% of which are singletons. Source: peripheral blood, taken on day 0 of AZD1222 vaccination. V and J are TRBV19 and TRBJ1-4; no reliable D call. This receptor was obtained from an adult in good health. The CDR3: CASSIPTGVNEKLFF. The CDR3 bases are TGTGCCAGTAGTATTCCGACCGGAGTAAATGAAAAACTGTTTTTT.